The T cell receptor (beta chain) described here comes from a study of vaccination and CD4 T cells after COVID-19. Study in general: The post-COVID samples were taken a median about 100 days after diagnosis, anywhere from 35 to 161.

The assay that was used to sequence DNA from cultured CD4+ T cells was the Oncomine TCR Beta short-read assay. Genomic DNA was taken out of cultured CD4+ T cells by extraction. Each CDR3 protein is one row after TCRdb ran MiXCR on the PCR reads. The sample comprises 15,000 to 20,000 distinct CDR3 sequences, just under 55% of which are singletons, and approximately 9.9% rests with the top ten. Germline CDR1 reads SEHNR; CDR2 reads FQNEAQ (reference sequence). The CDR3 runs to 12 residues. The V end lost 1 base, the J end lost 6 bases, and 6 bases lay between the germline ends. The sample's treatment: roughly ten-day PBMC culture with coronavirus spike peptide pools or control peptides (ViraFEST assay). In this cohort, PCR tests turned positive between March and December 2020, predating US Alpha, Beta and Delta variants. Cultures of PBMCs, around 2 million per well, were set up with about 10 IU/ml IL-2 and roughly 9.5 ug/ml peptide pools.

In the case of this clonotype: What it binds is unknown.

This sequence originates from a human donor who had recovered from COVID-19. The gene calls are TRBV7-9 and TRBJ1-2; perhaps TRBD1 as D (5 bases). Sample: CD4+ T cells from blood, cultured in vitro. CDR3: CASSLEGDGYTF. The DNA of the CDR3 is TGTGCCAGCAGCTTAGAAGGGGATGGCTACACCTTC.